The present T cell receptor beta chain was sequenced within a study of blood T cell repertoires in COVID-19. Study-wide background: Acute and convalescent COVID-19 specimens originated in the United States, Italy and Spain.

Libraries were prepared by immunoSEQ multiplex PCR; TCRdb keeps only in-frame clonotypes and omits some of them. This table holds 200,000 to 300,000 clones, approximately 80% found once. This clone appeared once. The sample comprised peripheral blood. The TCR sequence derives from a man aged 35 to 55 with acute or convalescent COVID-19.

CDR3 DNA sequence: TGTGCCAGCAGCTTCCCTGGACAGGGGAGGAACATTCAGTACTTC. Protein: CASSFPGQGRNIQYF. The J gene is TRBJ2-4, the V gene TRBV7-9; 9 positions agree with TRBD1. Trimming removed 3 bases from V and 7 bases from J; junction bases left unmatched: 7. The CDR3 runs 15 residues. In germline, CDR1 is SEHNR, CDR2 FQNEAQ (reference sequence).